This is a list of T cell receptor beta chains from one sample in a study of blood T cell repertoires in COVID-19. The data were produced by immunoSEQ multiplex PCR, yet TCRdb's version contains in-frame clones alone and is incomplete. The repertoire holds approximately 180,000 clones, with around 87% as singletons. Sample: peripheral blood. The receptors here all came from a man aged 40-50 years with active or convalescent COVID-19. The CDR3 runs from the conserved cysteine through the conserved F or W. A D gene is named only where the DNA matches it firmly. Clone size, where shown, is once, few, many, or a class for clones that have expanded.

J gene: TRBJ1-5; clone size: .; D gene: .; V gene: TRBV6-1; CDR3 length: 14; CDR3 protein: CASSDRGAYQPQHF; CDR3 DNA: TGTGCCAGCAGTGATCGGGGGGCCTATCAGCCCCAGCATTTT
J gene: TRBJ1-4; clone size: many; D gene: .; V gene: TRBV5-4; CDR3 length: 14; CDR3 protein: CASTVDRYNEKLFF; CDR3 DNA: TGTGCCAGCACCGTGGACAGATATAATGAAAAACTGTTTTTT
J gene: TRBJ2-7; clone size: once; D gene: TRBD2; V gene: TRBV5-1; CDR3 length: 14; CDR3 protein: CASSLAAGAGEQYF; CDR3 DNA: TGCGCCAGCAGCTTGGCAGCGGGGGCCGGGGAGCAGTACTTC
J gene: TRBJ2-1; clone size: .; D gene: TRBD2; V gene: TRBV6-5; CDR3 length: 14; CDR3 protein: CASSFQRGLNEQFF; CDR3 DNA: TGTGCCAGCAGTTTCCAGCGGGGGCTCAATGAGCAGTTCTTC
J gene: TRBJ2-7; clone size: .; D gene: TRBD1; V gene: TRBV11-3; CDR3 length: 16; CDR3 protein: CASSLGAGTGVDEQYF; CDR3 DNA: TGTGCCAGCAGCTTAGGGGCCGGGACAGGGGTGGACGAGCAGTACTTC
J gene: TRBJ2-2; clone size: few; D gene: .; V gene: TRBV10-2; CDR3 length: 14; CDR3 protein: CASSEIERGGELFF; CDR3 DNA: TGCGCCAGCAGTGAGATAGAGAGAGGAGGGGAGCTGTTTTTT
J gene: TRBJ1-1; clone size: .; D gene: TRBD1; V gene: TRBV19; CDR3 length: 13; CDR3 protein: CASSTRDRSTAFF; CDR3 DNA: TGTGCCAGTAGTACCCGGGACAGGTCGACCGCTTTCTTT
J gene: TRBJ2-2; clone size: .; D gene: .; V gene: TRBV6-5; CDR3 length: 15; CDR3 protein: CASTLDRRSIGELFF; CDR3 DNA: TGTGCCAGCACCCTAGACCGTCGTAGTATCGGGGAGCTGTTTTTT
J gene: TRBJ1-5; clone size: .; D gene: .; V gene: TRBV7-2; CDR3 length: 15; CDR3 protein: CASSLGRGGNQPQHF; CDR3 DNA: TGTGCCAGCAGCTTAGGCCGGGGGGGCAATCAGCCCCAGCATTTT
J gene: TRBJ2-1; clone size: .; D gene: .; V gene: TRBV4-3; CDR3 length: 13; CDR3 protein: CASSHDYGHEQFF; CDR3 DNA: TGCGCCAGCAGCCACGACTACGGACATGAGCAGTTCTTC
J gene: TRBJ1-2; clone size: many; D gene: TRBD1; V gene: TRBV2; CDR3 length: 15; CDR3 protein: CASRGTQGRSYGYTF; CDR3 DNA: TGTGCCAGCAGGGGCACACAGGGGCGCTCCTATGGCTACACCTTC
J gene: TRBJ1-2; clone size: .; D gene: TRBD1; V gene: TRBV2; CDR3 length: 13; CDR3 protein: CASSRDSNYGYTF; CDR3 DNA: TGTGCCAGCAGTCGGGACAGCAATTATGGCTACACCTTC
J gene: TRBJ1-2; clone size: .; D gene: .; V gene: TRBV30; CDR3 length: 15; CDR3 protein: CAWGNDAGGNYGYTF; CDR3 DNA: TGTGCCTGGGGGAATGACGCGGGGGGCAACTATGGCTACACCTTC
J gene: TRBJ2-7; clone size: .; D gene: TRBD1; V gene: TRBV11-2; CDR3 length: 15; CDR3 protein: CASSLVGQISYEQYF; CDR3 DNA: TGTGCCAGCAGCTTAGTGGGACAGATATCCTACGAGCAGTACTTC
J gene: TRBJ2-5; clone size: .; D gene: TRBD2; V gene: TRBV6-5; CDR3 length: 15; CDR3 protein: CASRTLAGGMKTQYF; CDR3 DNA: TGTGCCAGCAGGACTCTAGCGGGGGGAATGAAGACCCAGTACTTC
J gene: TRBJ2-2; clone size: .; D gene: TRBD1; V gene: TRBV5-4; CDR3 length: 15; CDR3 protein: CASSLAKGTDGELFF; CDR3 DNA: TGTGCCAGCAGCTTGGCGAAAGGGACAGACGGGGAGCTGTTTTTT
J gene: TRBJ1-1; clone size: .; D gene: .; V gene: TRBV9; CDR3 length: 16; CDR3 protein: CASRAGGPSLNTEAFF; CDR3 DNA: TGTGCCAGCAGGGCGGGGGGTCCTTCTTTGAACACTGAAGCTTTCTTT
J gene: TRBJ1-2; clone size: few; D gene: .; V gene: TRBV12-3/TRBV12-4; CDR3 length: 12; CDR3 protein: CASSLYNYGYTF; CDR3 DNA: TGTGCCAGCAGTTTGTATAACTATGGCTACACCTTC
J gene: TRBJ1-1; clone size: .; D gene: .; V gene: TRBV7-2; CDR3 length: 15; CDR3 protein: CASSLDGRDNTEAFF; CDR3 DNA: TGTGCCAGCAGCTTAGATGGCAGGGATAACACTGAAGCTTTCTTT
J gene: TRBJ1-2; clone size: .; D gene: .; V gene: TRBV19; CDR3 length: 14; CDR3 protein: CASSIGQGSGGYTF; CDR3 DNA: TGTGCCAGTAGTATAGGCCAGGGGAGTGGTGGCTACACCTTC
J gene: TRBJ1-5; clone size: .; D gene: .; V gene: TRBV2; CDR3 length: 16; CDR3 protein: CASTADNGFGNQPQHF; CDR3 DNA: TGTGCCAGCACTGCGGACAACGGATTCGGCAATCAGCCCCAGCATTTT
J gene: TRBJ1-5; clone size: .; D gene: TRBD1; V gene: TRBV30; CDR3 length: 13; CDR3 protein: CAWTGGGNQPQHF; CDR3 DNA: TGTGCCTGGACAGGGGGAGGCAATCAGCCCCAGCATTTT
J gene: TRBJ2-2; clone size: .; D gene: .; V gene: TRBV13; CDR3 length: 15; CDR3 protein: CASSPDRGGPGELFF; CDR3 DNA: TGTGCCAGCAGCCCGGACCGGGGAGGACCCGGGGAGCTGTTTTTT
J gene: TRBJ2-2; clone size: .; D gene: TRBD1; V gene: TRBV4-2; CDR3 length: 15; CDR3 protein: CASSQDRGRTGELFF; CDR3 DNA: TGTGCCAGCAGCCAAGATAGGGGGCGGACCGGGGAGCTGTTTTTT
J gene: TRBJ1-2; clone size: .; D gene: TRBD1; V gene: TRBV28; CDR3 length: 15; CDR3 protein: CASSMRRTGGYGYTF; CDR3 DNA: TGTGCCAGCAGCATGAGAAGGACAGGGGGCTATGGCTACACCTTC
J gene: TRBJ2-3; clone size: .; D gene: .; V gene: TRBV9; CDR3 length: 16; CDR3 protein: CASSVRVGGSTDTQYF; CDR3 DNA: TGTGCCAGCAGCGTACGTGTAGGGGGTAGCACAGATACGCAGTATTTT
J gene: TRBJ2-7; clone size: .; D gene: .; V gene: TRBV30; CDR3 length: 10; CDR3 protein: CAGRGRREYF; CDR3 DNA: TGTGCCGGAAGAGGGAGGAGAGAGTACTTC
J gene: TRBJ1-2; clone size: .; D gene: TRBD1; V gene: TRBV30; CDR3 length: 14; CDR3 protein: CAWNGQGYNYGYTF; CDR3 DNA: TGTGCCTGGAATGGACAGGGCTATAACTATGGCTACACCTTC
J gene: TRBJ2-3; clone size: .; D gene: TRBD2; V gene: TRBV10-2; CDR3 length: 18; CDR3 protein: CASSGLGTSGAYTDTQYF; CDR3 DNA: TGCGCCAGCAGTGGATTGGGGACTAGCGGGGCGTACACAGATACGCAGTATTTT
J gene: TRBJ2-5; clone size: .; D gene: .; V gene: TRBV5-4; CDR3 length: 14; CDR3 protein: CASSFGGRRETQYF; CDR3 DNA: TGTGCCAGCAGCTTCGGGGGGCGCAGGGAGACCCAGTACTTC
J gene: TRBJ2-5; clone size: .; D gene: .; V gene: TRBV15; CDR3 length: 15; CDR3 protein: CATSRGFWQVETQYF; CDR3 DNA: TGTGCCACCAGCAGAGGGTTTTGGCAGGTGGAGACCCAGTACTTC
J gene: TRBJ1-1; clone size: .; D gene: .; V gene: TRBV6-1; CDR3 length: 15; CDR3 protein: CASSERGGADTEAFF; CDR3 DNA: TGTGCCAGCAGTGAAAGGGGGGGCGCGGACACTGAAGCTTTCTTT
J gene: TRBJ1-1; clone size: .; D gene: .; V gene: TRBV7-3; CDR3 length: 15; CDR3 protein: CASSSNQGGNTEAFF; CDR3 DNA: TGTGCCAGCAGTTCCAACCAAGGGGGGAACACTGAAGCTTTCTTT
J gene: TRBJ2-1; clone size: once; D gene: TRBD2; V gene: TRBV28; CDR3 length: 15; CDR3 protein: CASSPGGSSYNEQFF; CDR3 DNA: TGTGCCAGCAGCCCCGGGGGGAGCTCCTACAATGAGCAGTTCTTC
J gene: TRBJ2-7; clone size: .; D gene: .; V gene: TRBV7-2; CDR3 length: 13; CDR3 protein: CASSSIQGHEQYF; CDR3 DNA: TGTGCCAGCAGCTCGATACAGGGACACGAGCAGTACTTC
J gene: TRBJ1-6; clone size: .; D gene: TRBD1; V gene: TRBV6-5; CDR3 length: 13; CDR3 protein: CASSPTGNSPLHF; CDR3 DNA: TGTGCCAGCAGTCCGACAGGGAATTCACCCCTCCACTTT
J gene: TRBJ2-3; clone size: once; D gene: TRBD1; V gene: TRBV4-2; CDR3 length: 16; CDR3 protein: CASSQVTGQPTDTQYF; CDR3 DNA: TGTGCCAGCAGCCAAGTAACGGGACAGCCCACAGATACGCAGTATTTT
J gene: TRBJ2-1; clone size: once; D gene: TRBD2; V gene: TRBV27; CDR3 length: 15; CDR3 protein: CASSFQRGSHNEQFF; CDR3 DNA: TGTGCCAGCAGTTTTCAGCGGGGTTCCCACAATGAGCAGTTCTTC
J gene: TRBJ2-2; clone size: .; D gene: .; V gene: TRBV4-1; CDR3 length: 16; CDR3 protein: CASSQDGIVATGELFF; CDR3 DNA: TGCGCCAGCAGCCAAGACGGTATAGTTGCCACCGGGGAGCTGTTTTTT
J gene: TRBJ1-6; clone size: .; D gene: .; V gene: TRBV7-9; CDR3 length: 15; CDR3 protein: CASSSTGKRDSPLHF; CDR3 DNA: TGTGCCAGCAGTTCGACCGGGAAAAGGGATTCACCCCTCCACTTT
J gene: TRBJ2-3; clone size: .; D gene: TRBD2; V gene: TRBV9; CDR3 length: 19; CDR3 protein: CASSITPGLAGSRTDTQYF; CDR3 DNA: TGTGCCAGCAGCATCACACCGGGACTAGCGGGGAGTCGCACAGATACGCAGTATTTT
J gene: TRBJ2-1; clone size: once; D gene: TRBD1; V gene: TRBV5-1; CDR3 length: 15; CDR3 protein: CASTSRSGGYNEQFF; CDR3 DNA: TGCGCCAGCACCTCCAGGTCAGGGGGTTATAATGAGCAGTTCTTC
J gene: TRBJ1-4; clone size: .; D gene: TRBD1; V gene: TRBV28; CDR3 length: 15; CDR3 protein: CASSEDREVNEKLFF; CDR3 DNA: TGTGCCAGCAGTGAGGACAGGGAAGTTAATGAAAAACTGTTTTTT
J gene: TRBJ1-1; clone size: many; D gene: .; V gene: TRBV2; CDR3 length: 13; CDR3 protein: CASTRDPGTEAFF; CDR3 DNA: TGTGCCAGCACCCGAGACCCCGGGACTGAAGCTTTCTTT
J gene: TRBJ1-1; clone size: .; D gene: TRBD1; V gene: TRBV2; CDR3 length: 14; CDR3 protein: CASDIQGAGAEAFF; CDR3 DNA: TGTGCCAGCGATATTCAGGGGGCGGGCGCTGAAGCTTTCTTT
J gene: TRBJ1-2; clone size: .; D gene: .; V gene: TRBV24-1; CDR3 length: 12; CDR3 protein: CAISEDSYGYTF; CDR3 DNA: TGTGCCATCTCCGAGGACTCCTATGGCTACACCTTC